Sequencing of this TCR beta chain was carried out in a study of early T cells in non-severe SARS-CoV-2 infection. The CDR3 has 14 residues. With 8 bases clipped from V and 6 bases from J, the junction kept 12 bases outside the gene matches. CDR1 and CDR2 (germline): SQVTM, ANQGSEA. Individually, cDNA molecules had unique molecular identifiers attached to them. TCRdb itself ran the 5' RACE reads through MiXCR, one entry per CDR3 protein. The sample has more than 85,000 distinct CDR3 sequences, roughly 15% seen once. The sequence derives from an adult who was a healthcare worker with PCR-confirmed SARS-CoV-2 infection or an uninfected control (not recorded which). This chain links TRBV29-1 with TRBJ2-1, with 8 bases matching TRBD2. The input for sequencing was whole blood, taken at baseline. The CDR3, as DNA: TGCAGCATTGGGACTAGTCAGTTTTTCAATGAGCAGTTCTTC. It is translated as CSIGTSQFFNEQFF.